Described below is a single T cell receptor beta chain sequence and its context. The data stem from a study of OX40 agonist ivuxolimab in advanced cancers. Overall study context: Patients enrolled in dose escalation were diagnosed with hepatocellular carcinoma, melanoma, renal cell or head and neck cancer.

CDR1 and CDR2 from the germline V gene are MDHEN and SYDVKM. V shed 7 bases and J shed 4 bases, with 14 bases lying between them. The CDR3 loop spans 13 amino acids. Patients with a history of autoimmune disease or on systemic immunosuppression were excluded. The table came from immunoSEQ multiplex PCR; TCRdb's copy has only in-frame clones and leaves some out. Of fewer than 65,000 clones listed, 86% were seen once; the top ten hold 1.1%. V usage is TRBV28 and J usage is TRBJ2-7; tentatively, D is TRBD2 (7 bases). The clonotype originates from an adult with an advanced solid tumor such as melanoma, head and neck, liver or kidney cancer. The starting material was CD4+ or CD8+ T cells sorted from blood, obtained in a trial of the OX40 agonist ivuxolimab. The CDR3 sequence is CASIKGEGYEQYF. The DNA of the CDR3 is TGTGCCAGCATCAAGGGGGAGGGTTACGAGCAGTACTTC. The entire variable domain, with the rest obtained from reference TRBV28 and TRBJ2-7, is as follows: DVKVTQSSRYLVKRTGEKVFLECVQDMDHENMFWYRQDPGLGLRLIYFSYDVKMKEKGDIPEGYSVSREKKERFSLILESASTNQTSMYLCASIKGEGYEQYFGPGTRLTVT.